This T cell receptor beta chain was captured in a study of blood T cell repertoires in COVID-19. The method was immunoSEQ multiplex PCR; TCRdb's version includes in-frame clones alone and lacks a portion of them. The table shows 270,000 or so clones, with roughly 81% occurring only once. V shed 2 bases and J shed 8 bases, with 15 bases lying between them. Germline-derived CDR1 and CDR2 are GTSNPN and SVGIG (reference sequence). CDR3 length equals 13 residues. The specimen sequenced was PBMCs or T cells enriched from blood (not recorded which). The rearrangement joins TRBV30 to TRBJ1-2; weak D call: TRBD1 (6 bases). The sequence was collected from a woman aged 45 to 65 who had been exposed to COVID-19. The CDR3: CAWSPLQGMGYTF. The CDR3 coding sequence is TGTGCCTGGAGTCCCTTACAGGGTATGGGCTACACCTTC. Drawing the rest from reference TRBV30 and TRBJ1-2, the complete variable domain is SQTIHQWPATLVQPVGSPLSLECTVEGTSNPNLYWYRQAAGRGLQLLFYSVGIGQISSEVPQNLSASRPQDRQFILSSKKLLLSDSGFYLCAWSPLQGMGYTFGSGTRLTVV.